This T cell receptor (beta chain) was obtained from a study of beta chain features in type 1 diabetes. The sequenced template was cDNA made from the entire isolated RNA. Measured with immunoSEQ multiplex PCR; TCRdb has only the in-frame clones, and not every one. Found here are 300,000 to 350,000 clones, approximately 8.2% of them singletons; the top ten hold less than 0.5%. Sequenced: central memory CD4+ T cells from blood. This TCR was sampled from a woman in her late teens or twenties in good health.

The CDR3: CASSPGLTYNEQFF. The CDR3 coding sequence is TGTGCCAGTAGCCCGGGACTTACCTACAATGAGCAGTTCTTC. The J gene is TRBJ2-1, the V gene TRBV19, with TRBD2 as a possible D gene (6 bases). The CDR3 loop spans 14 amino acids. The germline V and J ends were trimmed by 6 bases and 2 bases, with 11 bases remaining between them. The germline V gene encodes CDR1 LNHDA and CDR2 SQIVND (reference sequence).